This TCR beta chain was documented in a study of blood T cell repertoires in COVID-19. Study details: PBMCs, B-cell-depleted T cells, or T cells were the source of the cDNA or gDNA that made up the material.

This clone was seen just once. CDR1 SGHTA and CDR2 FQGNSA come from the germline V gene. V was clipped by 1 base and J by 0 bases, with 8 bases between them. This CDR3 spans 15 amino acids. Enrolled during active infection, Seattle patients were then followed longitudinally. As processed by the authors: Scientists estimated how many nucleated cells there were by amplifying reference gene primers. Clones were sequenced by immunoSEQ multiplex PCR, and TCRdb holds only the in-frame ones, with some missing. V and J calls and clone size are copied from that table; D and trimming were computed from the DNA. The data contain around 160,000 clones, 85% to 95% of them seen just once; the ten biggest clones take up under 2%.

The TCR sequence derives from a woman aged 55 to 70 with COVID-19, enrolled during active disease. The chain is built from TRBV7-2 and TRBJ2-3; the D is unclear. The sample consisted of peripheral blood. Here the CDR3 DNA reads TGTGCCAGCAGCTTAGATCCCTCCAGCACAGATACGCAGTATTTT. Amino acid sequence: CASSLDPSSTDTQYF.